The sequence of this T cell receptor (beta chain) was determined in a study of STAT5B mutations in CD4+ large granular lymphocyte leukemia (dated by TCRdb to between 2021 and 2024). Background on the whole study: Among healthy controls, the CDR3 'QG' motif was associated with a particular HLA allele. The TCRbeta repertoires of CD4+ T-cell large granular lymphocyte leukemia patients were compared with the TCRbeta repertoires of healthy blood donors. The purity of purified fractions was confirmed by flow cytometry on FACSCanto II or FACSVerse to exceed 95% among lymphocytes. The paper's findings and limits, for the study overall: Compared with healthy CD4+ repertoires, CD4-sorted patient repertoires appeared more clonal, and this difference remained even after the putative leukemic clones were removed. Each patient's main leukemic clonotypes were private, but roughly a quarter of these clonotypes showed up at low frequency in the non-leukemic repertoires of other patients. TRBV06-family usage was enriched among the top patient clones (8/27) compared with healthy controls (2/35). The data were not HLA-matched, and the relatively small sample size could explain the higher clonality seen in CD4+ compared with CD8+ T-LGLL.

TCRbeta rearrangements were sequenced from genomic DNA using the immunoSEQ assay at survey resolution. The source study handled its data this way. In the TCR sequencing data, the smallest productive clonotype frequency that could be detected was 2.59 x 10-5. Analyses included only productive TCRbeta rearrangements, meaning complete and in-frame sequences. Sample clonality was computed as Simpson clonality in the immunoSEQ Analyzer version 3.0. Clones were binned by frequency as very rare, small, medium, large (1-20%) or hyperexpanded (>20%). Generation probabilities were estimated with OLGA 1.2.3, V-gene circos plots were made with VDJtools, specificities were searched in VDJdb, and CDR3 motifs were identified with GLIPH. Here the immuneACCESS table is served through TCRdb, limited to in-frame sequences with V and J called. Missing clones are a known gap in these copies; in checked studies unresolved V genes cover under half, and the rest lacks a known reason. D and trimming come from the DNA, and the V and J calls and clone size come from that table. A total of 35,000 to 45,000 clones appear in this sample, 65% to 90% of them only once. About 3% of the sample lies in the top ten.

By sample share, this clone is medium-sized (0.01 to 0.1%). No antigen is known for it. Base qualities are not provided; no much larger clone lies one nucleotide away. The germline V gene sets CDR1 to KGHSH and CDR2 to LQKENI. The germline ends are 10 bases apart after V is trimmed by 5 bases and J by 0 bases. The CDR3 measures 14 amino acids from cysteine to phenylalanine. The entry retains the CDR3 DNA only, 42 bases that are in frame from base 1. Healthy controls were roughly 37 blood donors whose buffy coats came from the Finnish Red Cross blood service. All TCR-sequenced material derived from peripheral blood: patient blood samples and healthy donor buffy coats. Ficoll-Hypaque gradient centrifugation was used to isolate peripheral blood mononuclear cells. CD4+ cells were purified magnetically from the buffy coats of healthy controls. The Gentra Puregene Cell and Tissue kit was used for genomic DNA extraction, and quantification was performed on a Qubit 2.0 fluorometer.

The sequenced sample was CD4+ T cells from blood buffy coats. This clonotype originated in a human donor in good health. The receptor chain draws on TRBV18 and TRBJ1-1; the D gene assignment is ambiguous. The CDR3 sequence is CASSSGSMNTEAFF. The nucleotides are TGTGCCAGCTCATCGGGGTCCATGAACACTGAAGCTTTCTTT.